The 24 T cell receptor beta chains reported below all come from one sample, sequenced in a study of circulating CD8 cells and anti-PD-1 response in melanoma. Sorting of live CD3+CD8+TCRalphabeta+ cells by PD-1 and/or TIGIT gave four subsets. Using approximately 14 ng of total RNA, TCR libraries were made with the QIAseq Immune Repertoire TCR panel. TCRdb re-called the reads with MiXCR, one entry per CDR3 protein. The sample gives over 900 distinct CDR3 sequences, roughly 7.2% of which show up once; around 15% is in the top ten. The sample in question was CD8+ T cells from PBMCs, obtained at baseline or after one month of anti-PD-1 therapy (not recorded which). All receptors derive from a human donor with melanoma.

In its sample, this clonotype ranks as medium-sized. The gene calls are TRBV14 and TRBJ2-1; 7 nucleotides agree with TRBD1. The CDR3 sequence is 14 residues long. After removal of 6 bases from V and 3 bases from J, the junction contained 5 bases not matched to a gene. Germline assignment: CDR1 SGHDN and CDR2 FVKESK. The CDR3 sequence: CASRHRDSYNEQFF. CDR3 DNA: TGTGCCAGCAGACATCGGGACAGCTACAATGAGCAGTTCTTC.

This clonotype is medium-sized. The gene calls are TRBV7-3 and TRBJ1-1; tentative D call: TRBD1 (6 bases). The CDR3 covers 14 residues. V dropped 5 bases and J dropped 1 base, with 11 bases sitting between them. The germline V gene has CDR1 SGHTA and CDR2 FQGTGA. DNA for the CDR3: TGTGCCAGCAGCCAAACAGGGCCGAACACTGAAGCTTTCTTT. Its protein is CASSQTGPNTEAFF.

By sample share, this clonotype is large (0.1 to 1%). CDR3 sequence reads: CSVQGQGTEAFF. The DNA for the CDR3 is TGCAGCGTCCAGGGACAGGGAACTGAAGCTTTCTTT. V and J are TRBV29-1 and TRBJ1-1; 9 nucleotides match TRBD1. This CDR3 spans 12 amino acids. Germline trimming cut 6 bases from V and 5 bases from J; bases unmatched to any gene: 4. Germline V CDR1 and CDR2: SQVTM, ANQGSEA.

By share of the sample, this clonotype is medium-sized. Relative to the germline gene, one junction end is altered; a read error may explain this. The chain joins TRBV4-1 to TRBJ1-1; D unresolved. The CDR3 spans 15 residues. Germline CDR1 MGHRA, CDR2 YSYEKL. CDR3 coding DNA: TGCGCCAGCAGCGAAGACCGGGCCCCGGGAACTGAAGCTTTCTTT. It translates to CASSEDRAPGTEAFF.

This clonotype counts as large. The V gene is TRBV19, the J gene TRBJ2-1, with D tentatively TRBD1 (5 bases). V was cut by 4 bases and J by 6 bases, with 13 bases left in between. The CDR3 has 14 amino acids. Germline CDR1 is LNHDA and CDR2 is SQIVND (reference sequence). CDR3: CASSNDRVLNEQFF. The CDR3 DNA reads as TGTGCCAGTAGTAACGACAGAGTTCTCAATGAGCAGTTCTTC. The whole variable domain, filled in from reference TRBV19 and TRBJ2-1, reads DGGITQSPKYLFRKEGQNVTLSCEQNLNHDAMYWYRQDPGQGLRLIYYSQIVNDFQKGDIAEGYSVSREKKESFPLTVTSAQKNPTAFYLCASSNDRVLNEQFFGPGTRLTVL.

In this sample, this clonotype is medium-sized. This chain links TRBV6-6 with TRBJ1-1; D not certain. The CDR3 loop spans 14 amino acids. Trimming pared 2 bases from V and 0 bases from J, leaving 7 bases between. CDR1 and CDR2 from the germline V gene are MNHNY and SVGAGI (reference sequence). The CDR3 nucleotides are TGTGCCAGCAGTTACCAGACAATGAACACTGAAGCTTTCTTT. Its protein product is CASSYQTMNTEAFF.

As concerns this clonotype: An end of the junction does not agree with germline; a read error may underlie this. J is TRBJ1-5 and V is TRBV6-6; no reliable D call. Per the germline V gene, CDR1 is MNHNY and CDR2 is SVGAGI (reference sequence). There are 16 residues in the CDR3. The CDR3 nucleotides are TGTGCCAGCAGCCTGCAGGCGGAGTATAGCGATCAGCCCCAGCATTTT. It yields the protein CASSLQAEYSDQPQHF.

By frequency in the sample, this clonotype is medium-sized. The rearrangement links TRBV6-5 to TRBJ2-1; possibly TRBD2 for D (6 bases). Per the germline V gene, CDR1 is MNHEY and CDR2 is SVGAGI. Deletions cut 8 bases from V and 0 bases from J, with 14 bases between. The length of the CDR3 is 15 residues. In DNA, the CDR3 is TGTGCCAGCCTAAGGGCGGGGAGCTCCTACAATGAGCAGTTCTTC. Translating it yields CASLRAGSSYNEQFF.

This clonotype rates as medium-sized. This chain connects TRBV28 to TRBJ1-1, with D tentatively TRBD1 (5 bases). Germline V gene sequence: CDR1 MDHEN, CDR2 SYDVKM. CDR3 length: 15 residues. The V end lost 6 bases, the J end lost 0 bases, and 14 bases lay between the germline ends. The CDR3 here is CASSSSFRVNTEAFF. In DNA form, the CDR3 reads TGTGCCAGCAGCTCCTCTTTCAGGGTGAACACTGAAGCTTTCTTT.

This sequence joins TRBV28 and TRBJ2-7; the D is unclear. The CDR3 is made up of 14 amino acids. The V end lost 2 bases, the J end lost 0 bases, and 8 bases lay between the germline ends. Germline CDR1 MDHEN, CDR2 SYDVKM. Here the CDR3 DNA reads TGTGCCAGCAGTTTAGGGTCGAGCTCCTACGAGCAGTACTTC. This encodes CASSLGSSSYEQYF.

On this clonotype: Given a much more abundant clone one base away, this may be a read error. The chain combines TRBV25-1 with TRBJ2-7, with D hard to call. The CDR3 covers 11 residues. Germline CDR1 MGHDK, CDR2 SYGVNS. Deletions cut 10 bases from V and 3 bases from J, with 10 bases between. CDR3 residues: CAKGNFYEQYF. The CDR3 coding sequence is TGTGCCAAAGGCAATTTCTACGAGCAGTACTTC.

This clonotype is medium-sized. This chain links TRBV28 with TRBJ2-7; no clear D. The CDR3 runs 14 residues. V was cut by 5 bases and J by 0 bases, with 11 bases left in between. CDR1 is MDHEN, CDR2 SYDVKM, per germline. CDR3: CASSPLRTSYEQYF. DNA of the CDR3: TGTGCCAGCAGTCCCCTCAGGACCTCCTACGAGCAGTACTTC.

The chain employs TRBV19 and TRBJ2-1; TRBD2 matches 7 bases. Germline values: CDR1 LNHDA, CDR2 SQIVND (reference sequence). The CDR3 totals 16 residues. With V trimmed by 7 bases and J by 6 bases, 15 bases remained unmatched. The CDR3 loop reads CASTPKVGGVGNEQFF. CDR3 bases: TGTGCCAGTACCCCGAAGGTTGGGGGGGTCGGCAATGAGCAGTTCTTC. The whole variable domain, filled in from reference TRBV19 and TRBJ2-1, reads DGGITQSPKYLFRKEGQNVTLSCEQNLNHDAMYWYRQDPGQGLRLIYYSQIVNDFQKGDIAEGYSVSREKKESFPLTVTSAQKNPTAFYLCASTPKVGGVGNEQFFGPGTRLTVL.

This clonotype is medium-sized (0.01 to 0.1%). J is TRBJ2-1 and V is TRBV29-1, with a tentative D call TRBD2 (6 bases). CDR3 length equals 11 residues. Germline V gene data show CDR1 as SQVTM and CDR2 as ANQGSEA. The V gene lost 3 bases and the J gene lost 9 bases, with 9 bases spanning the gap. Written as DNA, the CDR3 is TGCAGCGTTGATCCCGGGGGTGAGCAGTTCTTC. It codes for CSVDPGGEQFF.

By share, this clonotype counts as large. The J gene is TRBJ2-3, the V gene TRBV2; TRBD2 matches at 11 bases. Germline CDR1 is SNHLY and CDR2 is FYNNEI. Trimming at V came to 6 bases and at J to 6 bases, leaving 8 bases not matched to a gene. CDR3 length equals 15 residues. The DNA of the CDR3 is TGTGCCAGCAGCTCACTAGCGGGAGAAGTTGATACGCAGTATTTT. Translated: CASSSLAGEVDTQYF.

By share, this clonotype ranks as medium-sized. The rearrangement uses TRBV29-1 and TRBJ1-1; 7 bases map to TRBD1. V was pared by 7 bases and J by 5 bases, with 10 bases of the junction left unmatched. CDR1 is SQVTM and CDR2 is ANQGSEA in the germline V gene. CDR3 length: 13 residues. This CDR3 reads CSAETGEGTEAFF. Written as DNA, the CDR3 is TGCAGCGCCGAAACAGGGGAGGGGACTGAAGCTTTCTTT.

This clonotype occurred a few times. A read error may explain this, as a much larger clone is one base away. V gene TRBV27 combines with J gene TRBJ2-7, with D tentatively TRBD2 (5 bases). This CDR3 has 12 amino acids. CDR1 and CDR2 from the germline V gene are MNHEY and SMNVEV (reference sequence). The CDR3 loop is CASRGPSYGQYF. In nucleotides, the CDR3 is TGTGCTTCCCGGGGTCCCTCCTACGGGCAGTACTTC.

This clonotype qualifies as large. This chain connects TRBV6-5 to TRBJ2-2, with no clear D. Germline values: CDR1 MNHEY, CDR2 SVGAGI. This CDR3 spans 12 amino acids. The germline V and J ends were trimmed by 4 bases and 2 bases, with 2 bases remaining between them. The CDR3 here is CASSSNTGELFF. In nucleotides, the CDR3 is TGTGCCAGCAGTTCAAACACCGGGGAGCTGTTTTTT.

This clonotype was recorded a few times. The CDR3 DNA reads as TGTGCCAGCAGGTCTAGCGGGACCTCCTACAATGAGCAGTTCTTC. It translates to CASRSSGTSYNEQFF. This sequence joins TRBV5-4 and TRBJ2-1; 9 bases fit TRBD2. J was trimmed by 0 bases and V by 5 bases; bases with no gene match: 3. The CDR3 sequence is 15 residues long. The germline gives CDR1 SGHNT, CDR2 YYREEE (reference sequence).

This clonotype is large within its sample. The J gene is TRBJ1-1, the V gene TRBV19; no reliable D call. V dropped 4 bases and J dropped 1 base, with 7 bases sitting between them. Germline CDR1 reads LNHDA; CDR2 reads SQIVND (reference sequence). CDR3 length: 13 residues. The CDR3 loop reads CASSNRPNTEAFF. The CDR3 DNA reads as TGTGCCAGTAGTAACAGACCGAACACTGAAGCTTTCTTT.

V gene TRBV28 combines with J gene TRBJ2-1; D may match TRBD1 or TRBD2 (5 bases each). Germline values: CDR1 MDHEN, CDR2 SYDVKM. V dropped 7 bases and J dropped 7 bases, with 20 bases sitting between them. The CDR3 spans 15 residues. The CDR3 is CASNFGTGGMNEQFF. The CDR3 DNA reads as TGTGCCAGCAATTTTGGAACAGGAGGAATGAATGAGCAGTTCTTC.

This clonotype is classed as medium-sized (0.01 to 0.1%). The V and J genes are TRBV7-9 and TRBJ2-1; the match to TRBD2 covers 7 bases. J gave up 1 base and V 5 bases, and 8 bases lay outside the gene matches. Germline V gives CDR1 SEHNR, CDR2 FQNEAQ (reference sequence). CDR3 length equals 16 residues. In DNA form, the CDR3 reads TGTGCCAGCAGCGGTGGGAGCGGGATTTCCTACAATGAGCAGTTCTTC. This sequence encodes CASSGGSGISYNEQFF.

By sample fraction, this clonotype is large. This chain links TRBV27 with TRBJ1-5; D not certain. This CDR3 contains 15 residues. Germline CDR1 reads MNHEY; CDR2 reads SMNVEV (reference sequence). Trimming shortened V by 3 bases and J by 0 bases, and 9 bases separated the two germline ends. The CDR3 DNA is TGTGCCAGCAGTTTCTCCATATATAGCAATCAGCCCCAGCATTTT. Translation gives CASSFSIYSNQPQHF.

This clonotype is labeled as medium-sized. The rearrangement links TRBV28 to TRBJ2-3; D is possibly TRBD1 (6 bases). Trimming removed 6 bases from V and 8 bases from J, with 15 bases in between. The V gene's germline CDR1 is MDHEN and CDR2 SYDVKM. The CDR3 sequence is 13 residues long. CDR3 amino acids: CASRSSGVGTQYF. In nucleotides, the CDR3 is TGTGCCAGCAGAAGTTCAGGGGTCGGTACGCAGTATTTT.